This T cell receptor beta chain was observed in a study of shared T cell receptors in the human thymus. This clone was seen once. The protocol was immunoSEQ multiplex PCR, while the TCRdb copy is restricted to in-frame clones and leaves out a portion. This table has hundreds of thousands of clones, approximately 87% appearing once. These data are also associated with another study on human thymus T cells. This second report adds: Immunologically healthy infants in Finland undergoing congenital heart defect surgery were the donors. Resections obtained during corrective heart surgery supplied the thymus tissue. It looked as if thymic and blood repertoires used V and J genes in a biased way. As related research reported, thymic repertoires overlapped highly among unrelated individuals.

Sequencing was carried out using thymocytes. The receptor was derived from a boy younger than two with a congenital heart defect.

Written as DNA, the CDR3 is TGTGCCAGCAGTACCACCGGGACAGGGGGTAGTTATACTGAAGCTTTCTTT. Protein product: CASSTTGTGGSYTEAFF. The chain carries TRBV27 and TRBJ1-1, with 11 bases matching TRBD1. Unmatched junction bases numbered 13, after V lost 5 bases and J lost 5 bases. The CDR3 runs 17 residues. Germline V CDR1 and CDR2: MNHEY, SMNVEV (reference sequence).